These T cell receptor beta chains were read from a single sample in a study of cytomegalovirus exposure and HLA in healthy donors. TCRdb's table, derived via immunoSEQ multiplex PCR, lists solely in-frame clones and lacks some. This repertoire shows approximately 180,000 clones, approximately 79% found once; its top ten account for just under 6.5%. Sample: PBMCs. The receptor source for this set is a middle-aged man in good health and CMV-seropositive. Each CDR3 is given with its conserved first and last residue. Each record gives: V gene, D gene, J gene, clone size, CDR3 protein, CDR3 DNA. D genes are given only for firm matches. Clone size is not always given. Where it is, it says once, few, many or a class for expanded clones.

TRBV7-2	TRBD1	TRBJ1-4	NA	CASSSKQGARVEKLFF	TGTGCCAGCAGCTCTAAACAGGGGGCGAGGGTTGAAAAACTGTTTTTT
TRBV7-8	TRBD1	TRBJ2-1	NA	CATNRDRGYNEQFF	TGTGCCACTAACCGGGACAGGGGCTACAATGAGCAGTTCTTC
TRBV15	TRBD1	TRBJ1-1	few	CATSRETGGSNTEAFF	TGTGCCACCAGCAGAGAGACAGGGGGATCGAACACTGAAGCTTTCTTT
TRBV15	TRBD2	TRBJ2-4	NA	CATSRDPTLLTSRKNIQYF	TGTGCCACCAGCAGAGATCCTACCCTTCTGACTAGCCGGAAAAACATTCAGTACTTC
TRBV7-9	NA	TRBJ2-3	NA	CASSPTGDPTDTQYF	TGTGCCAGCAGCCCGACTGGCGACCCCACAGATACGCAGTATTTT
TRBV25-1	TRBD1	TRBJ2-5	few	CASRPRGETQYF	TGTGCCAGCAGGCCCAGGGGGGAGACCCAGTACTTC
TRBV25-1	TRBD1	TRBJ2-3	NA	CASSDSSGTGLTQYF	TGTGCCAGCAGTGATTCCTCCGGGACAGGGCTCACGCAGTATTTT
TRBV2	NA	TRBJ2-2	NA	CASSEPPGELFF	TGTGCCAGCAGTGAACCTCCCGGGGAGCTGTTTTTT
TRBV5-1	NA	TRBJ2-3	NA	CASSSPGDTQYF	TGCGCCAGCAGCTCCCCAGGAGATACGCAGTATTTT
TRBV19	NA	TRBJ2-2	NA	CASSIGLDTGELFF	TGTGCCAGTAGTATAGGACTAGACACCGGGGAGCTGTTTTTT
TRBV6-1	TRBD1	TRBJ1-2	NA	CASSGRITGDNGYTF	TGTGCCAGCAGTGGACGAATTACAGGGGATAATGGCTACACCTTC
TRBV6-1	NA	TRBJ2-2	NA	CASSVWRAGTGELFF	TGTGCCAGCAGTGTGTGGCGGGCTGGCACCGGGGAGCTGTTTTTT
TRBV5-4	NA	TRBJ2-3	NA	CASSLAPLAGTQYF	TGTGCCAGCAGCTTGGCCCCCCTAGCCGGTACGCAGTATTTT
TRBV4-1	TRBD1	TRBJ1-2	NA	CASSQDTTGGGYTF	TGCGCCAGCAGCCAAGATACGACAGGGGGTGGCTACACCTTC
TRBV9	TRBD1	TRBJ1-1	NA	CASSVGTGEDTEAFF	TGTGCCAGCAGCGTAGGAACAGGGGAGGACACTGAAGCTTTCTTT
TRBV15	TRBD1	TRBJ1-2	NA	CATSRDPDRSLGTF	TGTGCCACCAGCAGAGATCCGGACAGGAGCCTGGGAACCTTC
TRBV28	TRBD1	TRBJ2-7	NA	CASSLWGTGGHEQYF	TGTGCCAGCAGTTTATGGGGGACAGGGGGCCACGAGCAGTACTTC
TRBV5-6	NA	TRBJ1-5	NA	CASSRTQGFNQPQHF	TGTGCCAGCAGCCGAACCCAGGGCTTCAATCAGCCCCAGCATTTT
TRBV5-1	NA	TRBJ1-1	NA	CASSSRLAYTEAFF	TGCGCCAGCAGCTCCCGTTTGGCTTACACTGAAGCTTTCTTT
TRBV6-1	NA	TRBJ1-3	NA	CASGEKTGNTIYF	TGTGCCAGCGGGGAGAAAACCGGAAACACCATATATTTT
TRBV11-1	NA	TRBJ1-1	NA	CASSLALRDEAFF	TGTGCCAGCAGCTTAGCGCTCAGGGATGAAGCTTTCTTT
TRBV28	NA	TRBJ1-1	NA	CASSFRNTEAFF	TGTGCCAGCAGTTTTCGGAACACTGAAGCTTTCTTT
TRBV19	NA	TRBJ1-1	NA	CASSIASTEAFF	TGTGCCAGTAGTATAGCCTCCACTGAAGCTTTCTTT
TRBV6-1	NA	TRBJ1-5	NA	CASGQALGNQPQHF	TGTGCCAGCGGGCAGGCCCTTGGTAATCAGCCCCAGCATTTT
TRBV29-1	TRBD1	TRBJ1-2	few	CSVGTGGDYGYTF	TGCAGCGTCGGGACAGGGGGCGACTATGGCTACACCTTC
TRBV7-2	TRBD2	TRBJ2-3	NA	CASAASGRGDTQYF	TGTGCCAGCGCGGCTAGCGGGAGGGGAGATACGCAGTATTTT
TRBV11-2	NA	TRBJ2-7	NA	CASSFSYEQYF	TGTGCCAGCAGCTTCTCCTACGAGCAGTACTTC
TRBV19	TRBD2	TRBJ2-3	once	CASSKTSGSTDTQYF	TGTGCCAGTAGTAAGACTAGCGGGAGCACAGATACGCAGTATTTT
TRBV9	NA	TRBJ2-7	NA	CASSSSKVARGYEQYF	TGTGCCAGCAGCTCCTCCAAAGTAGCAAGAGGCTACGAGCAGTACTTC
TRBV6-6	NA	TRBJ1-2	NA	CASSYSRGYGYTF	TGTGCCAGCAGTTACTCCAGGGGCTATGGCTACACCTTC
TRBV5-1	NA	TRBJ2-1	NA	CASSFRGNEQFF	TGCGCCAGCAGCTTCAGAGGCAATGAGCAGTTCTTC
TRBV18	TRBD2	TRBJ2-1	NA	CASSPGGRANNEQFF	TGTGCCAGCTCACCCGGCGGGAGGGCCAACAATGAGCAGTTCTTC
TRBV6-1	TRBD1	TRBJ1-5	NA	CASSDWTGIGNQPQHF	TGTGCCAGCAGTGACTGGACAGGGATCGGCAATCAGCCCCAGCATTTT
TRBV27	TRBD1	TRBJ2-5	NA	CASSSIGTGAETQYF	TGTGCCAGCAGTTCTATCGGGACAGGGGCAGAGACCCAGTACTTC
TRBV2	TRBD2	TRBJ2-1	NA	CASSESLTSGIYEQFF	TGTGCCAGCAGTGAAAGCCTGACTAGCGGGATCTATGAGCAGTTCTTC
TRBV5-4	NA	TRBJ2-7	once	CASSFEGRYEQYF	TGTGCCAGCAGCTTCGAGGGGAGGTACGAGCAGTACTTC
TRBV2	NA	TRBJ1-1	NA	CARTRGGNTEAFF	TGTGCCAGGACCCGGGGGGGGAACACTGAAGCTTTCTTT
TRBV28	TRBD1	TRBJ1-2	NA	CASRGQEQKYGYTF	TGTGCCAGCAGAGGACAGGAACAGAAATATGGCTACACCTTC
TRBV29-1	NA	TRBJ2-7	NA	CSAWAGLSYEQYF	TGCAGCGCTTGGGCAGGGCTCTCCTACGAGCAGTACTTC
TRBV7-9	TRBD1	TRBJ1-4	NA	CSSSFSRDSPNEKLFF	TGTTCCAGCAGCTTTTCGAGGGACAGCCCTAATGAAAAACTGTTTTTT
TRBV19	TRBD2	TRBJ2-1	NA	CASTPGLAGLAEQFF	TGTGCCAGCACGCCGGGACTAGCGGGTCTCGCTGAGCAGTTCTTC
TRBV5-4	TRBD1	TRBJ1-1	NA	CASSPPTGSLNTEAFF	TGTGCCAGCAGCCCACCGACAGGGAGCTTGAACACTGAAGCTTTCTTT
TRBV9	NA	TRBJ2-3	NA	CASSVDSSTDTQYF	TGTGCCAGCAGCGTAGACTCGAGCACAGATACGCAGTATTTT
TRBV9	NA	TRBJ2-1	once	CASSADIYNEQFF	TGTGCCAGCAGCGCCGACATTTACAATGAGCAGTTCTTC
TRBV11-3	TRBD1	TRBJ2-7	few	CASSRDRGYEQYF	TGTGCCAGCAGCCGGGACAGGGGCTACGAGCAGTACTTC